This T cell receptor (beta chain) was documented in a study of PD-1 blockade in classical Hodgkin lymphoma. Study-level findings and limits: In newly diagnosed patients, baseline TCR diversity was reportedly below that of healthy donors. Similar baseline diversity was found in complete responders and newly diagnosed patients.

Regarding this clone: Its antigen is unidentified.

Sequencing used immunoSEQ multiplex PCR; TCRdb keeps in-frame clones, though not all of them. Among 29,000 or so clones, approximately 81% were seen once, and the ten largest hold about 0.64%. Time point: cycle 4 day 1 (C4D1), after 6 weeks of nivolumab. Each and every patient relapsed after autologous stem cell transplantation, and patients got differing brentuximab vedotin exposure. With magnetic negative selection, CD4+ T cells were purified from PBMCs that had been thawed. The sequence was obtained from a human donor with classical Hodgkin lymphoma. The source was CD4+ T cells from blood, collected before the fourth cycle of nivolumab.

CDR3 in amino acids: CAWAPGQGRYGYTF. The CDR3 region has the DNA TGTGCCTGGGCCCCGGGACAGGGCCGCTATGGCTACACCTTC. This chain links TRBV30 with TRBJ1-2; the match to TRBD1 covers 9 bases. This CDR3 contains 14 residues. The ends lost 5 bases at V and 4 bases at J; junction bases unmatched: 8. Germline V lookup: CDR1 GTSNPN, CDR2 SVGIG (reference sequence).